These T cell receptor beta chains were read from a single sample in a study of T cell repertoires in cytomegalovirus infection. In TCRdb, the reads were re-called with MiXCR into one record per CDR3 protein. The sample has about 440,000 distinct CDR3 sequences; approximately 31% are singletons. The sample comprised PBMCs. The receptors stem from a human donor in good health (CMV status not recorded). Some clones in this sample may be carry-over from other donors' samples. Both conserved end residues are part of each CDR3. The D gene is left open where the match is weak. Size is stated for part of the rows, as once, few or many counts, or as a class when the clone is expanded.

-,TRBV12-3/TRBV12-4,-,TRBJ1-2,CASSLDRPHYGYTF,TGTGCCAGCAGTTTAGACAGGCCTCACTATGGCTACACCTTC
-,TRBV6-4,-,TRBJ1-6,CASSDSRGSPLHF,TGTGCCAGCAGTGACTCCCGGGGTTCACCCCTCCACTTT
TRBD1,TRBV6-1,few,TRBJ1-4,CASSFGTGPDEKLFF,TGTGCCAGCAGCTTCGGGACAGGGCCGGACGAAAAACTGTTTTTT
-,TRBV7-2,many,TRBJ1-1,CASSLDYGRSIEAFF,TGTGCCAGCAGCTTAGACTACGGTCGAAGTATTGAAGCTTTCTTT
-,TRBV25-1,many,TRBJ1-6,CASSQGSYSPLHF,TGTGCCAGCAGCCAGGGGTCTTATTCACCCCTCCACTTT
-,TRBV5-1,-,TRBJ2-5,CASSLLQVGETQYF,TGCGCCAGCAGCTTGCTACAGGTTGGTGAGACCCAGTACTTC
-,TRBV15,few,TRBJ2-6,CATSRTPSNVLTF,TGTGCCACCAGCAGAACTCCCTCCAACGTCCTGACTTTC
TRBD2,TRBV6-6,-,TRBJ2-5,CASSRLAGPQETQYF,TGTGCCAGCAGCAGACTAGCGGGACCTCAAGAGACCCAGTACTTC
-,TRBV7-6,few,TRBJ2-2,CASSSYGDDSLNTGELFF,TGTGCTAGCAGCTCATACGGGGATGACAGCTTGAACACCGGGGAGCTGTTTTTT
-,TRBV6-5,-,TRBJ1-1,CASGYSAGETEAFF,TGTGCCAGCGGTTACTCGGCGGGGGAGACTGAAGCTTTCTTT
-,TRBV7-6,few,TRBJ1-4,CASSFARATNEKLFF,TGTGCCAGCAGCTTTGCTCGCGCAACTAATGAAAAACTGTTTTTT
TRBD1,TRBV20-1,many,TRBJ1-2,CSARDGLTGGAHGYTF,TGCAGTGCTAGAGATGGATTAACAGGGGGCGCACATGGCTACACCTTC
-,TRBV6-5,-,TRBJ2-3,CASSKATSTDTQYF,TGTGCCAGCAGCAAAGCGACTAGCACAGATACGCAGTATTTT
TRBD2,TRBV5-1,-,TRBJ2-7,CASSGTSGLRAYF,TGCGCCAGCAGCGGGACTAGCGGGCTCCGGGCTTACTTC
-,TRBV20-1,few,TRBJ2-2,CSARGPGHPTGELFF,TGCAGTGCTCGAGGCCCGGGACACCCCACCGGGGAGCTGTTTTTT
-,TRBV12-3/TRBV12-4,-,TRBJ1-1,CASSFPGMNTEAFF,TGTGCCAGCAGTTTCCCCGGAATGAACACTGAAGCTTTCTTT
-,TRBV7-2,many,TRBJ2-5,CASSFLMQETQYF,TGTGCCAGCAGCTTTCTAATGCAAGAGACCCAGTACTTC
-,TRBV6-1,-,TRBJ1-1,CASTWDVVAFF,TGTGCCAGCACGTGGGACGTCGTGGCTTTCTTT
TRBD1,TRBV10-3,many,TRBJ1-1,CAISSNGQENTEAFF,TGTGCCATCAGCAGCAACGGACAGGAGAACACTGAAGCTTTCTTT
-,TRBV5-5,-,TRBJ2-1,CASSYTGGPSYNEQFF,TGTGCCAGCAGCTATACCGGGGGTCCCTCCTACAATGAGCAGTTCTTC
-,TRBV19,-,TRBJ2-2,CASSIERGSGELFF,TGTGCCAGTAGTATAGAGCGGGGTTCAGGGGAGCTGTTTTTT
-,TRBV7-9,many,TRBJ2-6,CASSLGSGSGANVLTF,TGTGCCAGCAGCTTAGGTTCAGGGTCTGGGGCCAACGTCCTGACTTTC
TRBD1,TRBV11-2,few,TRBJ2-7,CASSSARQGTYEQYF,TGTGCCAGCAGCTCAGCGAGACAGGGTACCTACGAGCAGTACTTC
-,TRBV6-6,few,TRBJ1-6,CASSDLPGFFSPLHF,TGTGCCAGCAGTGATCTCCCGGGCTTTTTTTCACCCCTCCACTTT
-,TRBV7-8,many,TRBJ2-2,CASSLRVRGNTGELFF,TGTGCCAGCAGCTTAAGGGTCAGGGGGAACACCGGGGAGCTGTTTTTT
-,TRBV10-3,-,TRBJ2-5,CAISDPGRTTKETQYF,TGTGCCATCAGTGACCCCGGGCGGACTACGAAAGAGACCCAGTACTTC
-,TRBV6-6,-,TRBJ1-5,CASSKTAPSYSNQPQHF,TGTGCCAGCTCCAAGACTGCACCTTCCTATAGCAATCAGCCCCAGCATTTT
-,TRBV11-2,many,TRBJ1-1,CASSLAGTQMEAFF,TGTGCCAGCAGCTTAGCCGGGACACAGATGGAAGCTTTCTTT
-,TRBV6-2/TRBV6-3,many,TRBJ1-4,CASRLEEGVREKLFF,TGTGCCAGCAGACTGGAGGAGGGGGTCCGTGAAAAACTGTTTTTT
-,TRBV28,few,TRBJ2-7,CASTPGAYEQYF,TGTGCCAGCACCCCAGGCGCCTACGAGCAGTACTTC
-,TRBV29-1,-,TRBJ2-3,CSVGAREGGTDTQYF,TGCAGCGTGGGGGCCAGAGAGGGTGGAACAGATACGCAGTATTTT
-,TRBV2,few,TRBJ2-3,CASSYPRRRDATSRDTQYF,TGTGCCAGCAGTTATCCAAGACGCCGGGACGCCACCAGTCGAGATACGCAGTATTTT
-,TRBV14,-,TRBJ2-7,CASSQEARVENEQYF,TGTGCCAGCAGCCAAGAAGCCAGGGTAGAGAACGAGCAGTACTTC
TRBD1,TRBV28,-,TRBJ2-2,CASSPGQGFGELFF,TGTGCCAGCAGCCCGGGACAGGGGTTTGGGGAGCTGTTTTTT
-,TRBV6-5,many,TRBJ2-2,CASSYGRLRGTGELFF,TGTGCCAGCAGTTACGGCCGGTTGCGCGGGACCGGGGAGCTGTTTTTT
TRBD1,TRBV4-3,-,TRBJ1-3,CASSRDRAGGNTIYF,TGCGCCAGCAGCCGAGACAGGGCGGGAGGAAACACCATATATTTT
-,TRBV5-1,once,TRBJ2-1,CASSPEGGGWDEQFF,TGCGCCAGCTCTCCGGAGGGGGGGGGCTGGGATGAGCAGTTCTTC
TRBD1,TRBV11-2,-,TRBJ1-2,CASSPLWDRGPYGYTF,TGTGCCAGCAGCCCCTTATGGGACAGGGGGCCCTATGGCTACACCTTC
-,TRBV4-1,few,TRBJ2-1,CASSQVEAWTNPYNEQFF,TGCGCCAGCAGCCAAGTTGAAGCGTGGACAAACCCCTACAATGAGCAGTTCTTC
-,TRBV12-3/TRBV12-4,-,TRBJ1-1,CARTYGLTTESFF,TGTGCCAGAACCTATGGACTGACCACGGAATCTTTCTTT
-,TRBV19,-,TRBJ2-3,CASSTTGRRTSTDTQYF,TGTGCCAGTAGTACCACCGGGAGAAGGACTAGCACAGATACGCAGTATTTT
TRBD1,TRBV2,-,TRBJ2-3,CASSDRDRDFFSTDTQYF,TGTGCCAGCAGTGATCGGGACAGGGATTTTTTCAGCACAGATACGCAGTATTTT
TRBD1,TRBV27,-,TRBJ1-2,CASSFGTGDYGYTF,TGTGCCAGCAGTTTCGGGACAGGGGACTATGGCTACACCTTC
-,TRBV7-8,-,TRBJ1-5,CASSGRGRDQPQHF,TGTGCCAGCAGCGGTAGGGGTAGGGATCAGCCCCAGCATTTT
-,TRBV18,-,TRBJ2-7,CASSPSLDGAYEQYF,TGTGCCAGCTCACCATCGCTCGACGGAGCCTACGAGCAGTACTTC